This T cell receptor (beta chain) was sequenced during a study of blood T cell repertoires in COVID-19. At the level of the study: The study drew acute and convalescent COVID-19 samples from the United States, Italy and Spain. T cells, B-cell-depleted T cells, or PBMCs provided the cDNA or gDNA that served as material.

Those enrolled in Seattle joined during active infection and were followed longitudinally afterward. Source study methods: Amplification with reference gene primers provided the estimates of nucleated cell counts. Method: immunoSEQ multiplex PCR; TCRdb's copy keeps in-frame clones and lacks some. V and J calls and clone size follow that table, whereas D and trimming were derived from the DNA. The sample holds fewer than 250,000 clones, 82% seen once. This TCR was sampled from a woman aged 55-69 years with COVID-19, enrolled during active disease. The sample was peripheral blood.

Here the CDR3 DNA reads TGTGCCAGCAGCTTACTAGGTAGAGAGCAGTTCTTC. Translated: CASSLLGREQFF. The chain links TRBV7-3 to TRBJ2-1; D is uncertain. V was trimmed by 2 bases and J by 10 bases, leaving 9 bases between them. The CDR3 length is 12 residues. Germline V gives CDR1 SGHTA, CDR2 FQGTGA.